The 19 T cell receptor beta chains in this list originate from one sample, sequenced in a study of blood T cell repertoires in COVID-19. Sequencing used immunoSEQ multiplex PCR; TCRdb keeps in-frame clones, though not all of them. The sample comprises 81,000 or so clones, around 91% of which are singletons, and around 10% rests with the top ten. Material: peripheral blood. These receptors all stem from a man in his 70s with active or convalescent COVID-19.

This sequence joins TRBV5-1 and TRBJ2-5; 7 positions match TRBD1. The junction had 14 bases not matched to a gene; V was cut back by 4 bases and J by 5 bases. The length of the CDR3 is 16 residues. The germline gives CDR1 SGHRS, CDR2 YFSETQ. DNA for the CDR3: TGCGCCAGCAGCGGGATCTACAGGGGCCCTAGGGAGACCCAGTACTTC. It codes for CASSGIYRGPRETQYF.

This rearrangement joins TRBV19 to TRBJ1-6; 9 nucleotides align to TRBD1. Looked up from germline, CDR1 is LNHDA and CDR2 is SQIVND (reference sequence). The CDR3 is 15 residues long. Trimming at V came to 6 bases and at J to 10 bases, leaving 10 bases not matched to a gene. CDR3: CASSHRGRSDSPLHF. CDR3 sequence (DNA): TGTGCCAGTAGCCACAGGGGGCGATCAGACTCACCCCTCCACTTT.

This chain connects TRBV5-6 to TRBJ1-3, with 7 positions matching TRBD1. The trim removed 4 bases at V and 3 bases at J, leaving 7 bases unmatched. This CDR3 has 15 residues. Germline CDR1 and CDR2: SGHDT and YYEEEE. The CDR3 loop is CASSNGQAGGNTIYF. The DNA for the CDR3 is TGTGCCAGCAGCAACGGACAGGCCGGTGGAAACACCATATATTTT.

The sample holds one count of this clone. The chain links TRBV18 to TRBJ2-5, with D perhaps matching TRBD1 (6 bases). V shed 5 bases and J shed 0 bases, with 13 bases lying between them. The germline V gene encodes CDR1 KGHSH and CDR2 LQKENI. This CDR3 has 15 residues. CDR3 DNA sequence: TGTGCCAGCTCAAGCAAGGGACATTACCAAGAGACCCAGTACTTC. This sequence encodes CASSSKGHYQETQYF.

The CDR3 DNA follows: TGCGCCAGCAGCCAAGAGCAGTACGGGGGGGCCGTATATTCGGAGCAGTTCTTC. Translated, it gives CASSQEQYGGAVYSEQFF. The gene calls are TRBV4-3 and TRBJ2-1; the match to TRBD2 covers 8 bases. In germline, CDR1 is LGHNA, CDR2 YSLEER. V trimming: 0 bases; J trimming: 10 bases; junction bases outside the gene matches: 17. The CDR3 sequence is 18 residues long.

This chain links TRBV2 with TRBJ1-2, with D tentatively TRBD1 (5 bases). The V end lost 5 bases, the J end lost 8 bases, and 15 bases lay between the germline ends. The V gene's germline CDR1 is SNHLY and CDR2 FYNNEI. The CDR3 length is 13 residues. The CDR3 bases are TGTGCCAGCAGTCTTAGGGGCGTTGGGGGCTACACCTTC. This gives the protein CASSLRGVGGYTF.

The chain has TRBV30 and TRBJ2-7; D gene unclear. The CDR3 covers 13 residues. Trimming cost V 1 base and J 3 bases, with 10 bases left between them. Germline V gives CDR1 GTSNPN, CDR2 SVGIG (reference sequence). The CDR3 DNA is TGTGCCTGGAGTGGGGCCTTATACTACGAGCAGTACTTC. Its protein product is CAWSGALYYEQYF.

V gene TRBV12-3 or TRBV12-4 combines with J gene TRBJ1-2, with D uncertain. The V end was cut by 7 bases, the J end by 6 bases, with 15 bases between. The CDR3 covers 13 residues. CDR3 sequence: CASTPTGLNGYTF. The CDR3 region has the DNA TGTGCCAGCACCCCTACCGGACTTAATGGCTACACCTTC.

The chain joins TRBV30 to TRBJ2-7, with D hard to call. This CDR3 region has 10 residues. Trimming pared 5 bases from V and 3 bases from J, leaving 5 bases between. Germline-derived CDR1 and CDR2 are GTSNPN and SVGIG (reference sequence). The CDR3 DNA follows: TGTGCCTGGGGGTACTACGAGCAGTACTTC. Residues: CAWGYYEQYF.

The chain employs TRBV4-3 and TRBJ2-7, with 8 bases identical to TRBD1. The CDR3 is made up of 16 amino acids. CDR1 and CDR2 from the germline V gene are LGHNA and YSLEER. J was trimmed by 2 bases and V by 1 base; bases with no gene match: 7. CDR3 sequence reads: CASSQVHRGFAYEQYF. DNA for the CDR3: TGCGCCAGCAGCCAAGTGCACAGGGGGTTTGCCTACGAGCAGTACTTC.

CDR3 protein: CASSRPGQGLRGYTF. In DNA, the CDR3 is TGTGCCAGCAGCCGACCGGGACAAGGATTGAGGGGCTACACCTTC. The chain employs TRBV4-2 and TRBJ1-2; D is perhaps TRBD1 (6 bases). The CDR3 is 15 amino acids. Germline loops: CDR1 LGHNA, CDR2 YNFKEQ. V lost 4 bases, J lost 8 bases, and 20 bases lay in between.

This clone was counted a single time. The chain couples TRBV5-4 to TRBJ2-3; D unclear. Germline V gene lookup returns CDR1 SGHNT and CDR2 YYREEE (reference sequence). The CDR3 has 13 amino acids. Deletions cut 4 bases from V and 0 bases from J, with 6 bases between. This CDR3 is CASSPLSTDTQYF. The CDR3 nucleotides are TGTGCCAGCAGCCCCTTAAGCACAGATACGCAGTATTTT.

This clone has a handful of counts. This chain joins TRBV15 and TRBJ1-4; 10 bases agree with TRBD1. The ends lost 4 bases at V and 9 bases at J; junction bases unmatched: 2. Per the germline V gene, CDR1 is LNHNV and CDR2 is YYDKDF (reference sequence). The CDR3 runs 13 residues. The CDR3 sequence: CATSTGQGKKLFF. As DNA, the CDR3 is TGTGCCACCAGCACGGGACAGGGGAAAAAACTGTTTTTT.

The chain recombines TRBV5-1 with TRBJ2-7; possibly TRBD1 for D (5 bases). The V end was cut by 5 bases, the J end by 4 bases, with 16 bases between. The CDR3 sequence is 14 residues long. The germline CDR1 and CDR2 sequences are SGHRS and YFSETQ. CDR3 DNA: TGCGCCAGCAGGGACATTCCGATGAGATACGAGCAGTACTTC. It encodes CASRDIPMRYEQYF.

The chain employs TRBV10-3 and TRBJ2-4; 13 nucleotides line up with TRBD2. Germline-derived CDR1 and CDR2 are ENHRY and SYGVKD. V lost 2 bases, J lost 8 bases, and 3 bases stayed unmatched. CDR3 length equals 15 residues. CDR3 amino acids: CAISETSGGAYIQYF. The CDR3 coding sequence is TGTGCCATCAGTGAGACTAGCGGGGGGGCATACATTCAGTACTTC.

This clone was recorded a few times. The chain recombines TRBV7-6 with TRBJ2-3, with a tentative D call TRBD1 (7 bases). This CDR3 contains 17 residues. The germline V gene encodes CDR1 SGHVS and CDR2 FNYEAQ. V shed 2 bases and J shed 5 bases, with 20 bases lying between them. The CDR3 loop reads CASSLSLGQGGKDTQYF. CDR3 nucleotide sequence: TGTGCCAGCAGCTTATCCCTTGGGCAGGGGGGAAAAGATACGCAGTATTTT.

This chain joins TRBV20-1 and TRBJ1-1; D is uncertain. The CDR3 runs 9 residues. Trimming removed 7 bases at V and 5 bases at J, with 5 bases between. Germline assignment: CDR1 DFQATT and CDR2 SNEGSKA (reference sequence). In DNA, the CDR3 is TGCAGTGGGGCGACTGAAGCTTTCTTT. It specifies CSGATEAFF.

The rearrangement joins TRBV5-1 to TRBJ2-5; 7 bases map to TRBD1. V was pared by 3 bases and J by 2 bases, with 4 bases of the junction left unmatched. The CDR3 is made up of 14 amino acids. CDR1 is SGHRS, CDR2 YFSETQ, per germline. CDR3 sequence reads: CASSYGTVQETQYF. CDR3 in DNA: TGCGCCAGCAGCTACGGGACAGTACAAGAGACCCAGTACTTC.

V is TRBV5-1 and J is TRBJ1-3; D possibly corresponds to TRBD1 (6 bases). V dropped 0 bases and J dropped 1 base, with 8 bases sitting between them. The length of the CDR3 is 15 residues. Germline CDR1 SGHRS, CDR2 YFSETQ. The CDR3 here is CASSLDRVSGNTIYF. The CDR3, as DNA: TGCGCCAGCAGCTTGGACAGGGTGTCTGGAAACACCATATATTTT. The full variable domain, with the rest looked up from reference TRBV5-1 and TRBJ1-3, is KAGVTQTPRYLIKTRGQQVTLSCSPISGHRSVSWYQQTPGQGLQFLFEYFSETQRNKGNFPGRFSGRQFSNSRSEMNVSTLELGDSALYLCASSLDRVSGNTIYFGEGSWLTVV.